This T cell receptor beta chain emerged from a study of Ad26.COV2.S vaccination and SARS-CoV-2 variants. Study summary: Recipients of Ad26.COV2.S got it intramuscularly, once or twice 56 days apart.

The assay was immunoSEQ multiplex PCR, and TCRdb's table has in-frame clones only and misses some. The data contain 380,000 or so clones, around nine tenths of them singletons. This clone was detected only once. The treatment: 15 to 20 received Ad26.COV2.S at low or high dose, single or two shots; roughly five received placebo; per-sample allocation not given. At day 63 after the first vaccine or placebo injection, samples were drawn. The sequence came from a person between 18 and 65 years old who received the Ad26.COV2.S COVID-19 vaccine or a placebo. The sample in question was peripheral blood, obtained in a trial of Ad26.COV2.S vaccine versus placebo.

CDR3 loop: CASSLDTSGIYEQYF. CDR3 in DNA: TGCGCCAGCAGCTTGGACACTAGCGGGATATACGAGCAGTACTTC. The chain carries TRBV5-1 and TRBJ2-7; TRBD2 matches at 10 bases. The CDR3 is made up of 15 amino acids. V lost 0 bases and J lost 4; bases outside the gene matches: 4. Germline V gene sequence: CDR1 SGHRS, CDR2 YFSETQ.